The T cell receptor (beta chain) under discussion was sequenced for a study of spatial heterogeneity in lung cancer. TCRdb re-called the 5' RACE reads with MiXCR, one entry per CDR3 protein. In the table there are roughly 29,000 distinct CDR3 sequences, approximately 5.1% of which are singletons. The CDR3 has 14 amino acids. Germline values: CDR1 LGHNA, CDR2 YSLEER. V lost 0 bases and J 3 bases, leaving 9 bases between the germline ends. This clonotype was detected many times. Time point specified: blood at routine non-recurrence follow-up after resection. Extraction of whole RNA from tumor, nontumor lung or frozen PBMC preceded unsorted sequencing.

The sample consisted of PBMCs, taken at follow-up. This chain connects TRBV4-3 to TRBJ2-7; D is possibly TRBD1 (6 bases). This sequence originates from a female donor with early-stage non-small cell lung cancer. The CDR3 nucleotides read TGCGCCAGCAGCCAAGAGGCAGGGGACTACGAGCAGTACTTC. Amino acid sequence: CASSQEAGDYEQYF.